One sample yielded the 25 T cell receptor beta chains listed below, sequenced in a study of a mutant IDH1 vaccine in newly diagnosed glioma. Their recognized antigens are unknown. Measured with immunoSEQ multiplex PCR; TCRdb has only the in-frame clones, and not every one. The table has 65,000 to 85,000 clones, roughly 86% seen once; the top ten hold 2% to 2.5%. The time point here: week 35, safety follow-up. With topical imiquimod, each dose of the vaccine consisted of 300 ug of mutant IDH1 20-mer peptide. Sequenced material: PBMCs, taken from a glioma patient whose treatment included an IDH1 peptide vaccine. The receptor set was obtained from a man under 40 with glioma.

The chain has TRBV27 and TRBJ1-5; no reliable D call. Germline V CDR1 and CDR2: MNHEY, SMNVEV (reference sequence). This CDR3 region has 13 residues. Trimming cost V 4 bases and J 3 bases, with 7 bases left between them. The DNA for the CDR3 is TGTGCCAGCAGTTGGGCCCTCAATCAGCCCCAGCATTTT. This codes for CASSWALNQPQHF.

The chain combines TRBV18 with TRBJ2-7; D remains unclear. V lost 3 bases and J 0 bases, leaving 15 bases between the germline ends. The CDR3 covers 16 residues. The germline V gene encodes CDR1 KGHSH and CDR2 LQKENI. The CDR3 protein is CASSPAGSKRSYEQYF. CDR3 DNA: TGTGCCAGCTCACCGGCAGGATCTAAGCGCTCCTACGAGCAGTACTTC.

The chain joins TRBV6-4 to TRBJ2-5; no reliable D call. CDR1 MRHNA and CDR2 SNTAGT come from the germline V gene. V gave up 0 bases and J gave up 4 bases, with 6 bases separating them. The CDR3 covers 13 residues. DNA for the CDR3: TGTGCCAGCAGTGACTCGACCATAGAGACCCAGTACTTC. It yields the protein CASSDSTIETQYF.

This clone showed up just a few times. The chain carries TRBV9 and TRBJ1-1; perhaps TRBD1 as D (5 bases). V lost 4 bases to trimming and J lost 1 base, with 8 bases between them. Per the germline V gene, CDR1 is SGDLS and CDR2 is YYNGEE. The CDR3 extends over 13 amino acids. This CDR3 reads CASSPGPNTEAFF. The CDR3 DNA reads TGTGCCAGCAGCCCGGGACCGAACACTGAAGCTTTCTTT.

A single count supports this clone. The chain joins TRBV13 to TRBJ2-5; 7 bases map to TRBD1. The DNA matches TRBJ2-7 better at its end, which makes the J call doubtful. The CDR3 loop spans 15 amino acids. Germline lookup yields CDR1 PRHDT and CDR2 FYEKMQ (reference sequence). The CDR3: CASSQLLQGNYEQYF. The CDR3 bases are TGTGCCAGCAGCCAACTCTTACAGGGGAACTACGAGCAGTACTTC.

The V and J genes are TRBV6-5 and TRBJ2-2, with D unresolved. CDR3 length equals 12 residues. Deletions cut 0 bases from V and 7 bases from J, with 3 bases between. The germline gives CDR1 MNHEY, CDR2 SVGAGI. CDR3 coding DNA: TGTGCCAGCAGTTACTCTGGCGGGGAGCTGTTTTTT. This translates into CASSYSGGELFF.

This rearrangement joins TRBV2 to TRBJ1-2; D unclear. Trimming cost V 8 bases and J 7 bases, with 17 bases left between them. The CDR3 loop spans 13 amino acids. Germline lookup yields CDR1 SNHLY and CDR2 FYNNEI. The CDR3 region is CASGKGGMSGYTF. CDR3 DNA sequence: TGTGCCAGCGGGAAAGGCGGAATGAGTGGCTACACCTTC.

As DNA, the CDR3 is TGTGCCAGCAGCCAAGAACACCGACTAGCCTACGAGCAGTACTTC. Translation: CASSQEHRLAYEQYF. The chain joins TRBV14 to TRBJ2-7; possibly TRBD2 for D (6 bases). The ends were cut back, 0 bases at V and 2 bases at J, with 11 bases in the middle. Germline lookup yields CDR1 SGHDN and CDR2 FVKESK. This CDR3 contains 15 residues. Variable domain in full (rest from reference TRBV14 and TRBJ2-7): EAGVTQFPSHSVIEKGQTVTLRCDPISGHDNLYWYRRVMGKEIKFLLHFVKESKQDESGMPNNRFLAERTGGTYSTLKVQPAELEDSGVYFCASSQEHRLAYEQYFGPGTRLTVT.

This clone appeared a single time. The V call is TRBV7-2, the J call TRBJ1-1, with 9 positions matching TRBD1. This CDR3 has 15 residues. In germline, CDR1 is SGHTA, CDR2 FQGNSA. The V segment lost 0 bases and the J segment 4 bases; nucleotides outside the gene matches: 3. The CDR3 here is CASSLAGQGGTEAFF. The CDR3 DNA reads as TGTGCCAGCAGCTTAGCGGGACAGGGTGGCACTGAAGCTTTCTTT.

This chain links TRBV4-1 with TRBJ1-5; 10 bases are a match to TRBD1. The CDR3 totals 22 residues. V gave up 4 bases and J gave up 4 bases; unmatched junction bases: 25. Looked up from germline, CDR1 is MGHRA and CDR2 is YSYEKL. The CDR3: CASSRVPYLPGQGDLVNQPQHF. The CDR3 DNA reads TGCGCCAGCAGCCGAGTCCCGTATTTACCCGGACAGGGGGATTTGGTAAATCAGCCCCAGCATTTT.

The chain couples TRBV6-1 to TRBJ1-1; D not resolved. This CDR3 region has 11 residues. The V end was cut by 8 bases, the J end by 5 bases, with 9 bases between. From germline, CDR1 is MNHNS and CDR2 SASEGT. CDR3 amino acids: CASFEWTEAFF. The CDR3, as DNA: TGTGCCAGCTTCGAGTGGACTGAAGCTTTCTTT.

The chain joins TRBV7-6 to TRBJ1-1; D possibly corresponds to TRBD1 (6 bases). The CDR3 is made up of 15 amino acids. CDR1 is SGHVS and CDR2 is FNYEAQ in the germline V gene. V was shortened by 5 bases and J by 1 base, with 14 bases between the two germline ends. The CDR3 nucleotides read TGTGCCAGCAGCCCTGGGGGGGCGGGGAACACTGAAGCTTTCTTT. It codes for CASSPGGAGNTEAFF.

This chain connects TRBV28 to TRBJ1-2, with D unresolved. CDR1 and CDR2 from the germline V gene are MDHEN and SYDVKM. Trimming removed 2 bases from V and 2 bases from J, with 9 bases in between. This CDR3 region has 14 residues. The CDR3 DNA sequence: TGTGCCAGCAGTTTAATGACTGCGAACTATGGCTACACCTTC. As protein: CASSLMTANYGYTF.

The rearrangement uses TRBV19 and TRBJ1-5; TRBD1 matches 8 bases. CDR1 is LNHDA and CDR2 is SQIVND in the germline V gene (reference sequence). V trimming: 3 bases; J trimming: 9 bases; junction bases outside the gene matches: 4. There are 13 residues in the CDR3. CDR3 in DNA: TGTGCCAGTAGTATGGACAGGGTTCTGCCCCAGCATTTT. Protein sequence: CASSMDRVLPQHF.

This clone was found a few times. The chain couples TRBV28 to TRBJ1-5; D gene uncertain. Germline V gene sequence: CDR1 MDHEN, CDR2 SYDVKM. The V end was cut by 5 bases, the J end by 5 bases, with 7 bases between. This CDR3 contains 12 residues. As DNA, the CDR3 is TGTGCCAGCAGTCACCCCGATCAGCCCCAGCATTTT. Translation gives CASSHPDQPQHF.

This chain uses TRBV7-2 with TRBJ2-1; D unclear. The CDR3 sequence is 15 residues long. V was clipped by 5 bases and J by 5 bases, with 16 bases between them. Germline assignment: CDR1 SGHTA and CDR2 FQGNSA. The CDR3 coding sequence is TGTGCCAGCAGCCCCGGTCCCTTCTTGAACAATGAGCAGTTCTTC. Translating it yields CASSPGPFLNNEQFF.

J is TRBJ2-3 and V is TRBV9, with D perhaps matching TRBD2 (6 bases). Germline assignment: CDR1 SGDLS and CDR2 YYNGEE. The CDR3 covers 15 residues. Trimming left V 3 bases short and J 2 bases short, with 13 bases between. The CDR3 coding sequence is TGTGCCAGCAGCGCACTAGCAAGGGACACAGATACGCAGTATTTT. Translation gives CASSALARDTDTQYF. Using reference TRBV9 and TRBJ2-3 for the parts outside the CDR3, the full variable domain is DSGVTQTPKHLITATGQRVTLRCSPRSGDLSVYWYQQSLDQGLQFLIQYYNGEERAKGNILERFSAQQFPDLHSELNLSSLELGDSALYFCASSALARDTDTQYFGPGTRLTVL.

This clone has just a few counts. This sequence joins TRBV28 and TRBJ1-1; D is ambiguous. From germline, CDR1 is MDHEN and CDR2 SYDVKM. This CDR3 is 13 amino acids long. Trimming took 6 bases from V and 6 from J, leaving 14 bases between them. CDR3 region: CASRPLRAAEAFF. CDR3 bases: TGTGCCAGCAGGCCTTTACGAGCCGCTGAAGCTTTCTTT.

The chain couples TRBV15 to TRBJ1-3, with 7 positions matching TRBD1. Germline V CDR1 and CDR2: LNHNV, YYDKDF (reference sequence). CDR3 length: 14 residues. Trimming removed 5 bases from V and 9 bases from J; junction bases left unmatched: 10. The CDR3 nucleotides are TGTGCCACCAGCCGACGGGACAGTTGGTCCACCATATATTTT. This gives the protein CATSRRDSWSTIYF.

The chain links TRBV6-5 to TRBJ2-7, with D maybe TRBD2 (6 bases). This CDR3 is built from 14 residues. Germline-derived CDR1 and CDR2 are MNHEY and SVGAGI. V was shortened by 0 bases and J by 5 bases, with 11 bases between the two germline ends. The CDR3 here is CASSYSYGGNEQYF. CDR3 nucleotide sequence: TGTGCCAGCAGTTACTCATACGGGGGAAACGAGCAGTACTTC.

The chain employs TRBV10-1 and TRBJ2-7, with D perhaps matching TRBD2 (5 bases). Deletions cut 0 bases from V and 5 bases from J, with 14 bases between. Germline CDR1 WNHNN, CDR2 SYGVQD (reference sequence). CDR3 length equals 15 residues. For the CDR3, the DNA is TGCGCCAGCAGTGAGTCGAGGGCACCCCGAGACGAGCAGTACTTC. Residues: CASSESRAPRDEQYF.

This chain connects TRBV6-1 to TRBJ1-2, with a possible D match to TRBD1 (5 bases). The germline gives CDR1 MNHNS, CDR2 SASEGT. The CDR3 consists of 15 residues. Trimming shortened V by 0 bases and J by 8 bases, and 16 bases separated the two germline ends. The CDR3 protein is CASSEAGRGSWGYTF. The CDR3 DNA follows: TGTGCCAGCAGTGAAGCGGGGAGGGGTAGTTGGGGCTACACCTTC.

The CDR3 sequence: CASRLASGRAETQYF. The CDR3 nucleotides are TGTGCCAGCAGGCTGGCTAGCGGGAGGGCAGAGACCCAGTACTTC. The rearrangement joins TRBV2 to TRBJ2-5; 12 positions agree with TRBD2. Looked up from germline, CDR1 is SNHLY and CDR2 is FYNNEI. Unmatched junction bases numbered 6, after V lost 6 bases and J lost 4 bases. CDR3 length: 15 residues.

This sequence joins TRBV7-9 and TRBJ2-7; TRBD1 matches at 9 bases. The CDR3 contains 15 residues. Per the germline V gene, CDR1 is SEHNR and CDR2 is FQNEAQ (reference sequence). V lost 4 bases, J lost 4 bases, and 8 bases stayed unmatched. CDR3 nucleotide sequence: TGTGCCAGCAGCTCCCGGACAGGGGTTGCGTACGAGCAGTACTTC. Translated: CASSSRTGVAYEQYF.

Written as DNA, the CDR3 is TGTGCCAGCAGCCTCGACACAAGAAACACCATATATTTT. Translated: CASSLDTRNTIYF. The chain is built from TRBV5-4 and TRBJ1-3; no definite D call. CDR1 and CDR2 from the germline V gene are SGHNT and YYREEE (reference sequence). The ends were cut back, 4 bases at V and 5 bases at J, with 10 bases in the middle. The CDR3 has 13 residues.